This TCR beta chain stems from a study of T cell responses to AZD1222 COVID-19 vaccine listed by TCRdb under 2021. Looking at the study overall: A total of 230 or so trial participants underwent TCR sequencing, of whom roughly 210 received two doses of AZD1222 and about 26 received two doses of the MenACWY control vaccine. Trial participants were enrolled by age into 18-55, 56-69 and 70-plus year subgroups, with around 150, 28 and 57 TCR-sequenced participants respectively. The research as a whole found: Conclusions about previously exposed vaccinees are limited because only six or seven AZD1222 recipients were SARS-CoV-2 seropositive at baseline. Epitopes outside the regions mutated in the B.1.351 and B.1.1.7 variants were reportedly recognized by nearly half of the unique spike-specific TCRs. No day 14 peak-response samples were available, so repertoires were characterized only after the peak T cell response. Participants were mostly white British and included more females than males, and it was suggested by the authors that clonal diversity may have been underestimated. The whole spike protein was spanned by vaccine-associated CD4 TCRs, and dominant responses were seen in regions 160-218 and 743-854. The 56-69-year group was small, and its depth increase did not reach significance, likely because of low power. Spike-specific TCR breadth and depth rose significantly after two AZD1222 doses compared with day 0 and with MenACWY recipients.

This clone was detected once. No cognate antigen has been identified for it. No base quality information exists; no much larger clone differs at one position. This specimen's time point label, per the study, means: about 28 days (+/-7) after the second vaccine dose. AZD1222 recipients whose second dose came at about 4 weeks and those whose second dose came at about 12 weeks were combined into one group, since spike-specific TCR depth and breadth did not differ between the two schedules. Vaccinee samples came from UK trials COV001 and COV002, including a single-blind randomized controlled phase 2/3 trial of AZD1222 (ChAdOx1 nCoV-19) in healthy adults. Trial participant PBMC samples were collected at day 0 and day 28 after the second dose for TCRbeta chain sequencing. The CDR3 regions of human TCRbeta chains were analyzed by immunosequencing. Per the original workflow: Repertoire TCRs were checked for matches against a reference library of SARS-CoV-2-specific TCRs that had been generated using the MIRA antigen-specificity platform. Breadth meant the fraction of unique TCRs that were SARS-CoV-2-associated, whereas depth meant the fraction of total T cells that were SARS-CoV-2-associated. Using the MIRA data, every spike-specific TCR was mapped to the spike region that the TCR reacted to and assigned to either a CD4 or a CD8 class. Log10-transformed breadth and depth values were compared by one-way ANOVA with Sidak's multiple comparisons tests. The source is immuneACCESS, and TCRdb retained only in-frame sequences with V and J called. Part of the clones is not carried over; for the studies checked, unresolved V genes explain less than half of this, and the remainder is unexplained. V, J and clone size reflect that table, while D and trimming were determined from the DNA. The sample table contains about 72,000 clones; only one count was recorded for 80% to 90% of them. The ten biggest clones cover 28% of the sample.

For CDR1 and CDR2, the germline V gene (reference sequence) lists SEHNR and FQNEAQ. Including cysteine and phenylalanine, the CDR3 has 14 amino acids. Only CDR3 DNA remains: 42 bases, in frame from the first base. V and J are truncated by 1 base and 5 bases respectively, leaving an intervening sequence of 11 bases. The chain is encoded by TRBV7-9 joined to TRBJ1-1; the D gene is perhaps TRBD1, from 6 matching bases. The sequence derives from an adult who received the AZD1222 COVID-19 vaccine. Specimen: peripheral blood, collected 28 days after the second AZD1222 dose. CDR3 loop: CASSLETGLTEAFF. The DNA is as follows: TGTGCCAGCAGCTTAGAAACAGGGCTAACTGAAGCTTTCTTT.